The 22 T cell receptor beta chains listed next were all sequenced from one sample in a study of T cell changes during pregnancy in multiple sclerosis (dated by TCRdb to between 2018 and 2021). To prepare the library, the immunoSEQ multiplex PCR assay was applied. Imported from immuneACCESS, the table was reduced by TCRdb to in-frame sequences with V and J called. These copies leave out some clones; in studies compared against another copy, an unresolved V gene accounts for under half, and the cause of the remainder is not known. The sample contains approximately 130,000 clones, approximately 93% of them found a single time. The ten largest clones add up to roughly 6% of the sample. The source was peripheral blood, collected before pregnancy. The source of these receptors is a female donor with multiple sclerosis, enrolled in a pregnancy study.

The V gene is TRBV9, the J gene TRBJ1-6; 8 nucleotides line up with TRBD1. Germline CDR1 and CDR2: SGDLS and YYNGEE. The CDR3 runs to 15 residues. Unmatched junction bases numbered 3, after V lost 2 bases and J lost 5 bases. The CDR3 loop is CASSVGDRNNSPLHF. CDR3 DNA: TGTGCCAGCAGCGTCGGGGACAGGAATAATTCACCCCTCCACTTT.

The V gene is TRBV27, the J gene TRBJ1-5, with D unresolved. Trimming took off 6 bases at V and 2 bases at J, with 14 bases between the two ends. Looked up from germline, CDR1 is MNHEY and CDR2 is SMNVEV (reference sequence). The CDR3 has 15 residues. The CDR3 sequence: CASRTRGLGNQPQHF. CDR3 DNA sequence: TGTGCCAGCAGAACCCGGGGTCTGGGCAATCAGCCCCAGCATTTT.

The sample holds one count of this clone. The chain joins TRBV27 to TRBJ1-2, with 8 bases lining up with TRBD1. The CDR3 is 16 residues long. J was trimmed by 4 bases and V by 8 bases; bases with no gene match: 15. Germline CDR1 and CDR2: MNHEY and SMNVEV (reference sequence). The CDR3 DNA reads as TGTGCCAGCGGCATACAGGGGGGGGCAGACGGCTATGGCTACACCTTC. Amino acids: CASGIQGGADGYGYTF.

The V and J genes are TRBV29-1 and TRBJ2-1; 12 bases line up with TRBD2. Trimming took 2 bases from V and 6 from J; bases not matched to a gene: 8. The CDR3 length is 16 residues. Germline assignment: CDR1 SQVTM and CDR2 ANQGSEA. CDR3 bases: TGCAGCGTTGAACTGGGGGCACTAGCGGGGGGCAATGAGCAGTTCTTC. This encodes CSVELGALAGGNEQFF.

Turning to this clone: This CDR3 is also generated by other DNA sequences in the sample. CDR3 region: CAWSVRGDQPQHF. CDR3 sequence (DNA): TGTGCCTGGAGTGTACGGGGTGATCAGCCCCAGCATTTT. The genes are TRBV30 and TRBJ1-5; no clear D gene. V dropped 0 bases and J dropped 5 bases, with 8 bases sitting between them. Germline V gives CDR1 GTSNPN, CDR2 SVGIG (reference sequence). There are 13 residues in the CDR3.

This chain connects TRBV9 to TRBJ1-4, with a possible D match to TRBD1 (5 bases). Deletions cut 0 bases from V and 6 bases from J, with 12 bases between. CDR1 SGDLS and CDR2 YYNGEE come from the germline V gene. CDR3 length equals 15 residues. CDR3 in amino acids: CASSVGQRADEKLFF. CDR3 DNA: TGTGCCAGCAGCGTAGGACAGAGAGCCGATGAAAAACTGTTTTTT. The whole variable domain, filled in from reference TRBV9 and TRBJ1-4, reads DSGVTQTPKHLITATGQRVTLRCSPRSGDLSVYWYQQSLDQGLQFLIQYYNGEERAKGNILERFSAQQFPDLHSELNLSSLELGDSALYFCASSVGQRADEKLFFGSGTQLSVL.

The genes are TRBV2 and TRBJ2-2; no reliable D call. Trimming pared 2 bases from V and 1 base from J, leaving 5 bases between. Germline V gene data show CDR1 as SNHLY and CDR2 as FYNNEI. This CDR3 comprises 14 residues. The CDR3 protein is CASSERVNTGELFF. DNA of the CDR3: TGTGCCAGCAGTGAACGGGTGAACACCGGGGAGCTGTTTTTT.

Written as DNA, the CDR3 is TGTGCCAGCAGTGTGGGCCAGGGGGCTTACGAGCAGTACTTC. Residues: CASSVGQGAYEQYF. The gene calls are TRBV6-1 and TRBJ2-7; 8 positions agree with TRBD1. Germline V gives CDR1 MNHNS, CDR2 SASEGT. This CDR3 is 14 amino acids long. V was pared by 4 bases and J by 4 bases, with 6 bases of the junction left unmatched.

The chain joins TRBV28 to TRBJ2-5; TRBD1 aligns across 7 bases. CDR1 and CDR2 from the germline V gene are MDHEN and SYDVKM. The V gene end was trimmed by 8 bases and the J gene end by 5 bases; junction bases not matched to a gene: 8. The CDR3 is made up of 13 amino acids. The CDR3 is CASSEPRGETQYF. The DNA of the CDR3 is TGTGCCAGCTCGGAACCCAGGGGGGAGACCCAGTACTTC.

V usage is TRBV7-2 and J usage is TRBJ2-1; 7 bases are a match to TRBD2. V dropped 5 bases and J dropped 5; count of bases not matched to a gene: 9. This CDR3 has 15 amino acids. Germline V gene lookup returns CDR1 SGHTA and CDR2 FQGNSA. The CDR3 loop reads CASSVGTNPHNEQFF. The CDR3, as DNA: TGTGCCAGCAGCGTGGGGACTAATCCCCACAATGAGCAGTTCTTC.

The chain couples TRBV30 to TRBJ2-2; tentative D call: TRBD1 (5 bases). In germline, CDR1 is GTSNPN, CDR2 SVGIG (reference sequence). The V end lost 0 bases, the J end lost 0 bases, and 8 bases lay between the germline ends. The CDR3 spans 15 residues. The CDR3 bases are TGTGCCTGGAGTGTACTGACAGCGAACACCGGGGAGCTGTTTTTT. It translates to CAWSVLTANTGELFF.

V is TRBV18 and J is TRBJ2-5, with TRBD2 matching over 7 bases. Per the germline V gene, CDR1 is KGHSH and CDR2 is LQKENI. V was clipped by 1 base and J by 0 bases; unmatched bases: 8. The CDR3 consists of 17 residues. CDR3 coding DNA: TGTGCCAGCTCACCACTTACCGGGACTAACAACCAAGAGACCCAGTACTTC. Its translation is CASSPLTGTNNQETQYF.

The chain carries TRBV5-1 and TRBJ2-7; perhaps TRBD1 as D (8 bases). CDR3 length equals 14 residues. Germline-derived CDR1 and CDR2 are SGHRS and YFSETQ. The V end was cut by 3 bases, the J end by 6 bases, with 16 bases between. The CDR3 DNA reads TGCGCCAGCAGCTCACTGGACAGGGAGGGCGAGCAGTACTTC. It yields the protein CASSSLDREGEQYF. Supplemented by reference TRBV5-1 and TRBJ2-7, the full variable domain reads KAGVTQTPRYLIKTRGQQVTLSCSPISGHRSVSWYQQTPGQGLQFLFEYFSETQRNKGNFPGRFSGRQFSNSRSEMNVSTLELGDSALYLCASSSLDREGEQYFGPGTRLTVT.

The chain combines TRBV27 with TRBJ1-2; TRBD1 aligns across 8 bases. Germline CDR1 MNHEY, CDR2 SMNVEV (reference sequence). V lost 6 bases to trimming and J lost 7 bases; unmatched junction nucleotides: 19. This CDR3 region has 17 residues. Written as DNA, the CDR3 is TGTGCCAGCAGCTCCCAAGGAGGGACAGGCCCCCATCGTGGCTACACCTTC. Translation gives CASSSQGGTGPHRGYTF.

This chain uses TRBV6-5 with TRBJ1-1, with 8 nucleotides matching TRBD1. Germline V gene data show CDR1 as MNHEY and CDR2 as SVGAGI. The junction had 8 bases not matched to a gene; V was cut back by 0 bases and J by 5 bases. The CDR3 is made up of 16 amino acids. CDR3 nucleotides: TGTGCCAGCAGTTACTCGTCGGGACAGGATGGGACTGAAGCTTTCTTT. It codes for CASSYSSGQDGTEAFF.

This chain uses TRBV4-2 with TRBJ2-7; 11 nucleotides line up with TRBD2. CDR3 length: 16 residues. CDR1 LGHNA and CDR2 YNFKEQ come from the germline V gene. V lost 1 base to trimming and J lost 3 bases; unmatched junction nucleotides: 5. CDR3 nucleotides: TGTGCCAGCAGCCAAGTTACTAGCGGGAGTAGCTACGAGCAGTACTTC. This encodes CASSQVTSGSSYEQYF.

The V and J genes are TRBV27 and TRBJ1-1; perhaps TRBD1 as D (6 bases). V dropped 6 bases and J dropped 8 bases, with 19 bases sitting between them. Germline V CDR1 and CDR2: MNHEY, SMNVEV (reference sequence). This CDR3 spans 14 amino acids. The CDR3 DNA reads as TGTGCCAGCAGCCTACCCGGGACAACCAAGGAAGCTTTCTTT. Translation gives CASSLPGTTKEAFF.

Concerning this clone itself: The sample has other DNA sequences that encode this CDR3 too. This chain connects TRBV7-2 to TRBJ1-5; 9 nucleotides match TRBD1. Germline values: CDR1 SGHTA, CDR2 FQGNSA. V lost 5 bases and J lost 5; bases outside the gene matches: 4. The length of the CDR3 is 14 residues. CDR3 sequence: CASSPGQGYQPQHF. The DNA for the CDR3 is TGTGCCAGCAGCCCCGGACAGGGGTATCAGCCCCAGCATTTT.

The J gene is TRBJ2-5, the V gene TRBV27, with D possibly TRBD2 on 5 matching bases. V dropped 5 bases and J dropped 1 base, with 14 bases sitting between them. The CDR3 runs 15 residues. Germline lookup yields CDR1 MNHEY and CDR2 SMNVEV (reference sequence). The CDR3 DNA sequence: TGTGCCAGCAGTCCAAAAATCGGGGTCCAAGAGACCCAGTACTTC. Translating gives CASSPKIGVQETQYF.

This clone came up a few times. The chain recombines TRBV19 with TRBJ1-2; TRBD1 agrees at 9 bases. The CDR3 contains 13 residues. Trimming at V came to 5 bases and at J to 8 bases, leaving 6 bases not matched to a gene. Germline CDR1 LNHDA, CDR2 SQIVND (reference sequence). This chain's CDR3 is CASSPGTGGGYTF. CDR3 in DNA: TGTGCCAGTAGTCCGGGTACAGGGGGCGGCTACACCTTC. Together with reference TRBV19 and TRBJ1-2, the CDR3 gives the full variable domain: DGGITQSPKYLFRKEGQNVTLSCEQNLNHDAMYWYRQDPGQGLRLIYYSQIVNDFQKGDIAEGYSVSREKKESFPLTVTSAQKNPTAFYLCASSPGTGGGYTFGSGTRLTVV.

The rearrangement uses TRBV7-2 and TRBJ1-3; D is undetermined. CDR3 length: 13 residues. Germline lookup yields CDR1 SGHTA and CDR2 FQGNSA. V was pared by 0 bases and J by 5 bases, with 5 bases between. The chain's CDR3 is CASSLASRNTIYF. The CDR3 DNA reads TGTGCCAGCAGCTTAGCGAGCCGAAACACCATATATTTT.

The chain recombines TRBV30 with TRBJ1-6, with 10 bases that match TRBD1. Germline-derived CDR1 and CDR2 are GTSNPN and SVGIG (reference sequence). After removal of 0 bases from V and 9 bases from J, the junction contained 2 bases not matched to a gene. The CDR3 totals 14 residues. The CDR3 is CAWSVRQGASPLHF. CDR3 DNA sequence: TGTGCCTGGAGTGTAAGACAGGGGGCTTCACCCCTCCACTTT.